The 2 T cell receptor beta chains presented below share a single source sample, sequenced in a study of T cell responses to AZD1222 COVID-19 vaccine. The table came from immunoSEQ multiplex PCR; TCRdb's copy has only in-frame clones and leaves some out. The sample contains about 79,000 clones, 75% to 85% of which appear only once. Sequencing used peripheral blood, obtained on day 0 of AZD1222 vaccination. The origin of the receptors is an adult in good health.

This clone is a singleton in its sample. This chain connects TRBV28 to TRBJ1-2; D might be TRBD1 (6 bases). Trimming removed 7 bases at V and 4 bases at J, with 10 bases between. Germline assignment: CDR1 MDHEN and CDR2 SYDVKM. The CDR3 consists of 12 residues. The DNA of the CDR3 is TGTGCCAGCATAAGCAGGGGCTATGGCTACACCTTC. Translating it yields CASISRGYGYTF.

V gene TRBV14 combines with J gene TRBJ1-6; D remains ambiguous. Germline CDR1 reads SGHDN; CDR2 reads FVKESK. The CDR3 sequence is 17 residues long. Trimming cost V 2 bases and J 0 bases, with 11 bases left between them. CDR3: CASSQLEVTSYNSPLHF. CDR3 DNA sequence: TGTGCCAGCAGCCAACTCGAGGTTACCTCCTATAATTCACCCCTCCACTTT.